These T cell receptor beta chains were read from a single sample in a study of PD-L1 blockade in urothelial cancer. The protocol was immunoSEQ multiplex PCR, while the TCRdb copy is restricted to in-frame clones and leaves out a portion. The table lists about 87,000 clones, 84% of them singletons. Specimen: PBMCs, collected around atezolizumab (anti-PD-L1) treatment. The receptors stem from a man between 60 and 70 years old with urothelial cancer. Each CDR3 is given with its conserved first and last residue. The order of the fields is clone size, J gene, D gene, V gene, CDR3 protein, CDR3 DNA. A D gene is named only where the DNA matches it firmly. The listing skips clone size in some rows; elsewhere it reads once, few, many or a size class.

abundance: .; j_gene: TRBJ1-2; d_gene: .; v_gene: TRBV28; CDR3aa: CASTTKGLGRANYGYTF; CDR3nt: TGTGCCAGCACTACTAAGGGGTTAGGACGGGCTAACTATGGCTACACCTTC
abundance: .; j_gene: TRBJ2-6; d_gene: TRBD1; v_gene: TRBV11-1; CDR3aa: CASSPLGTGVAGANVLTF; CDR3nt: TGTGCCAGCAGCCCACTTGGGACAGGGGTAGCTGGGGCCAACGTCCTGACTTTC
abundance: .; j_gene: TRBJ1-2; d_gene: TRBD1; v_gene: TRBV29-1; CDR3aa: CSVGTGTNYGYTF; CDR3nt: TGCAGCGTGGGGACAGGGACCAACTATGGCTACACCTTC
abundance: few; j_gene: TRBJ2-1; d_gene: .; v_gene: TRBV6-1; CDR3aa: CASSPRRANEQFF; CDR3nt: TGTGCCAGCAGTCCGCGGCGTGCGAATGAGCAGTTCTTC
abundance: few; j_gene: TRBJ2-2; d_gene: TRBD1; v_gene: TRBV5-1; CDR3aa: CASSTLGQAGELFF; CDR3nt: TGCGCCAGCAGCACCCTAGGACAGGCCGGGGAGCTGTTTTTT
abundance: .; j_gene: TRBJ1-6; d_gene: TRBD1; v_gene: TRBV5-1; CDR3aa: CASSWAGGYSPLHF; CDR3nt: TGCGCCAGCAGCTGGGCAGGGGGCTACTCACCCCTCCACTTT
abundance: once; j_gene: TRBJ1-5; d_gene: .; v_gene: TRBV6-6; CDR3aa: CASIHGGLQPQHF; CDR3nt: TGTGCCAGCATCCACGGGGGTCTTCAGCCCCAGCATTTT
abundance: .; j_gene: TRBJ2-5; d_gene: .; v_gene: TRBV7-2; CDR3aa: CASSSTLVRETQYF; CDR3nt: TGTGCCAGCAGCTCTACGTTAGTCAGGGAGACCCAGTACTTC
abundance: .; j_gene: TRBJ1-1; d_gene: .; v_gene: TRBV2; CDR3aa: CASIPETGGNTEAFF; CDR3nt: TGTGCCAGCATCCCAGAGACAGGAGGTAACACTGAAGCTTTCTTT
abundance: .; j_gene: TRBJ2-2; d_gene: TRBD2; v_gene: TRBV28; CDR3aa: CASSLRSAGGRTGELFF; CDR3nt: TGTGCCAGCAGTTTAAGGTCGGCGGGAGGGAGAACCGGGGAGCTGTTTTTT
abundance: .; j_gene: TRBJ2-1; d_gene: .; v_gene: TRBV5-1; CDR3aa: CASSPRSSRNNEQFF; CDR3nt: TGCGCCAGCAGCCCCCGGAGCTCCCGGAACAATGAGCAGTTCTTC
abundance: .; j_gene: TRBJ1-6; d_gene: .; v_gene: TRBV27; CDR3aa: CASSFGRVANSPLHF; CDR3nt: TGTGCCAGCAGTTTTGGCAGGGTTGCTAATTCACCCCTCCACTTT
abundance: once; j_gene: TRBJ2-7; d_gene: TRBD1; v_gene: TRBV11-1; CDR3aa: CASIPDRGSGEQYF; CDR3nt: TGTGCCAGCATCCCGGACAGGGGGTCAGGCGAGCAGTACTTC
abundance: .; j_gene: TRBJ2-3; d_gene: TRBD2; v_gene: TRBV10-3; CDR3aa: CAITPGLAGDTQYF; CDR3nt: TGTGCCATCACCCCGGGACTAGCAGGAGATACGCAGTATTTT
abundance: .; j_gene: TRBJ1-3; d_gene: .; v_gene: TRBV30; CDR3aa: CAWSVSFSGNTIYF; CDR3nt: TGTGCCTGGAGTGTATCGTTCTCTGGAAACACCATATATTTT
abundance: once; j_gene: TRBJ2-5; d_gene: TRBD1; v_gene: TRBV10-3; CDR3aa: CAISPTTGSQETQYF; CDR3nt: TGTGCCATCAGCCCGACGACAGGGTCCCAAGAGACCCAGTACTTC
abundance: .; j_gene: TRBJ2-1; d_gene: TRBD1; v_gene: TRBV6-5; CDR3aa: CASSYSWTGNNEQFF; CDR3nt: TGTGCCAGCAGTTACTCATGGACAGGGAATAATGAGCAGTTCTTC
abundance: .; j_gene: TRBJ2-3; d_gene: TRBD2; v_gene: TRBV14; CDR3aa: CASSHRMTSGGTDTQYF; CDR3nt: TGTGCCAGCAGCCACCGAATGACTAGCGGGGGCACAGATACGCAGTATTTT